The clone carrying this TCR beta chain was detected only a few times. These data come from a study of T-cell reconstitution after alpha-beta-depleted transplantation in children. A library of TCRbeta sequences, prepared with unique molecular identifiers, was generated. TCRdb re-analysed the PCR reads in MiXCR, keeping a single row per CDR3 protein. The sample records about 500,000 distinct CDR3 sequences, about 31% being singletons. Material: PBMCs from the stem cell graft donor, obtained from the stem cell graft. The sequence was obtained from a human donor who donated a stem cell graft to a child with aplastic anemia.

CDR3 amino acids: CASSLAASGDDSYNEQFF. The CDR3 coding sequence is TGTGCCAGCAGCTTGGCGGCTAGCGGGGACGACTCCTACAATGAGCAGTTCTTC. The genes are TRBV5-5 and TRBJ2-1, with 9 bases aligning to TRBD2. J lost 0 bases, V lost 0 bases, and 7 bases had no gene match. This CDR3 has 18 residues. Per germline, CDR1 SGHKS and CDR2 YYEKEE (reference sequence). The entire variable domain, with the rest obtained from reference TRBV5-5 and TRBJ2-1, is as follows: DAGVTQSPTHLIKTRGQQVTLRCSPISGHKSVSWYQQVLGQGPQFIFQYYEKEERGRGNFPDRFSARQFPNYSSELNVNALLLGDSALYLCASSLAASGDDSYNEQFFGPGTRLTVL.